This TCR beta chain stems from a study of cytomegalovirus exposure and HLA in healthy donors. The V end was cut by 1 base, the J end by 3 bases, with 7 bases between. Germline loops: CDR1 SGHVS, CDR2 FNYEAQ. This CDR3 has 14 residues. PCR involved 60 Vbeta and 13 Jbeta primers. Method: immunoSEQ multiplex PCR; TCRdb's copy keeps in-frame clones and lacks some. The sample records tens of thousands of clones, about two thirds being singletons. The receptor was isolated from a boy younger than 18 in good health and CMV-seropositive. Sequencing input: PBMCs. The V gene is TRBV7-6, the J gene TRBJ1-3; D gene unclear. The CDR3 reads CASSLEGGGNTIYF. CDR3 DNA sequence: TGTGCCAGCAGCTTAGAAGGCGGTGGAAACACCATATATTTT.